The T cell receptor beta chain described here comes from a study of cytomegalovirus exposure and HLA in healthy donors. The repertoire was sequenced with immunoSEQ multiplex PCR; TCRdb's copy has only in-frame clones and lacks some. The sample shows about 150,000 clones, about 86% of them seen only once. Germline CDR1 is SGHTA and CDR2 is FQGTGA. V was pared by 2 bases and J by 6 bases, with 11 bases of the junction left unmatched. This CDR3 has 17 amino acids. General observations from the study: It was 160 or so TCR beta chains that were listed as cytomegalovirus-associated. With high specificity and sensitivity, the classifier reportedly diagnosed cytomegalovirus status. It was confirmed in vitro that three of the CMV-associated chains were specific for CMV antigens. First-cohort TCR clusters were later found to tend to co-occur in the approximately 120 validation repertoires.

A word on this clone: Its target is not known.

Sample: PBMCs. The TCR was taken from a human donor in good health. The J gene is TRBJ2-1, the V gene TRBV7-3, with 9 bases identical to TRBD2. The CDR3, as DNA: TGTGCCAGCAGCTTAGACATCGGGGGCGGGGGGGCCAATGAGCAGTTCTTC. This translates into CASSLDIGGGGANEQFF. Complete variable domain (other parts from reference TRBV7-3 and TRBJ2-1): GAGVSQTPSNKVTEKGKYVELRCDPISGHTALYWYRQSLGQGPEFLIYFQGTGAADDSGLPNDRFFAVRPEGSVSTLKIQRTERGDSAVYLCASSLDIGGGGANEQFFGPGTRLTVL.